This passage covers 18 T cell receptor beta chains from one sample sequenced in a study of shared clonotypes between healthy human individuals. Only in-frame clones appear in the TCRdb table, and some are missing; sequencing was by immunoSEQ multiplex PCR. The profile shows roughly 2.5 million clones, 85% to 95% of them singletons. The specimen was naive CD4+ T cells sorted from blood. As to subset: CD45RA+ positively selected. The receptors stem from a man younger than 30 in good health.

The chain combines TRBV30 with TRBJ1-4; D is unclear. Trimming cost V 1 base and J 7 bases, with 10 bases left between them. The germline gives CDR1 GTSNPN, CDR2 SVGIG (reference sequence). This CDR3 is built from 13 residues. DNA for the CDR3: TGTGCCTGGAGTGCCCAGTCGGGTGAAAAACTGTTTTTT. Translation: CAWSAQSGEKLFF.

V usage is TRBV7-9 and J usage is TRBJ2-1; TRBD1 or TRBD2 may be the D gene (5 bases each). Germline values: CDR1 SEHNR, CDR2 FQNEAQ (reference sequence). The CDR3 contains 14 residues. Trimming took off 6 bases at V and 4 bases at J, with 13 bases between the two ends. The CDR3 sequence is CASSSGPWYNEQFF. CDR3 sequence (DNA): TGTGCCAGCAGTTCGGGACCTTGGTACAATGAGCAGTTCTTC.

The chain combines TRBV19 with TRBJ1-5; 8 bases are a match to TRBD1. Germline loops: CDR1 LNHDA, CDR2 SQIVND (reference sequence). V dropped 0 bases and J dropped 7; count of bases not matched to a gene: 5. This CDR3 spans 15 amino acids. CDR3 bases: TGTGCCAGTAGTATAGAGGACAGGGTCAGACAGCCCCAGCATTTT. This translates into CASSIEDRVRQPQHF.

The chain combines TRBV5-1 with TRBJ1-1; 7 nucleotides agree with TRBD1. The junction had 7 bases not matched to a gene; V was cut back by 2 bases and J by 6 bases. The CDR3 consists of 14 residues. Germline V gene sequence: CDR1 SGHRS, CDR2 YFSETQ. The DNA of the CDR3 is TGCGCCAGCAGCTTAACAGGGGTAGGGGCTGAAGCTTTCTTT. This gives the protein CASSLTGVGAEAFF.

In regard to this clone: The sample contains more than one DNA sequence encoding this CDR3. The J gene is TRBJ2-1, the V gene TRBV7-2; TRBD1 or TRBD2 may be the D gene (5 bases each). V was shortened by 3 bases and J by 7 bases, with 13 bases between the two germline ends. Germline CDR1 and CDR2: SGHTA and FQGNSA. This CDR3 contains 14 residues. The CDR3, as DNA: TGTGCCAGCAGCTTGGGGCTAGCCCCGAATGAGCAGTTCTTC. Its protein product is CASSLGLAPNEQFF.

V gene TRBV27 combines with J gene TRBJ1-2; 12 nucleotides line up with TRBD1. This CDR3 is 15 amino acids long. The J segment lost 7 bases and the V segment lost 3 bases, leaving 6 bases of the junction unmatched. The germline V gene encodes CDR1 MNHEY and CDR2 SMNVEV (reference sequence). The CDR3 loop is CASSLGTGGVRGYTF. The CDR3 region has the DNA TGTGCCAGCAGTTTGGGGACAGGGGGCGTCCGTGGCTACACCTTC.

This chain uses TRBV5-5 with TRBJ1-2, with 11 bases aligning to TRBD1. The CDR3 extends over 16 amino acids. CDR1 is SGHKS and CDR2 is YYEKEE in the germline V gene (reference sequence). The junction had 10 bases not matched to a gene; V was cut back by 4 bases and J by 5 bases. The CDR3 DNA is TGTGCCAGCAGCGAAGCCTGGACAGGGGGCAAATATGGCTACACCTTC. Protein sequence: CASSEAWTGGKYGYTF.

This clone was seen a few times. Within the sample, other DNA sequences also encode this same CDR3. This rearrangement joins TRBV5-4 to TRBJ2-1; D is perhaps TRBD1 (6 bases). The CDR3 totals 15 residues. The germline V and J ends were trimmed by 4 bases and 0 bases, with 11 bases remaining between them. Germline V gene data show CDR1 as SGHNT and CDR2 as YYREEE (reference sequence). CDR3 in DNA: TGTGCCAGCAGCCTCGACAGGAGCTCCTACAATGAGCAGTTCTTC. It is translated as CASSLDRSSYNEQFF.

On this clone itself: Different DNA sequences within this sample yield the same CDR3. V and J are TRBV6-5 and TRBJ2-5; D might be TRBD1 (6 bases). Germline CDR1 and CDR2: MNHEY and SVGAGI. V was pared by 6 bases and J by 5 bases, with 13 bases between. The CDR3 runs to 13 residues. CDR3 in amino acids: CASSRGPRETQYF. CDR3 in DNA: TGTGCCAGCAGCAGGGGCCCTCGGGAGACCCAGTACTTC.

This clone was observed once. The chain links TRBV5-1 to TRBJ2-7, with D possibly being TRBD2 (6 bases). Germline lookup yields CDR1 SGHRS and CDR2 YFSETQ. Trimming shortened V by 0 bases and J by 0 bases, and 10 bases separated the two germline ends. The CDR3 contains 15 residues. CDR3 DNA sequence: TGCGCCAGCAGCTTGGTCGGAGGGCCCTCCTACGAGCAGTACTTC. As protein: CASSLVGGPSYEQYF.

The V gene is TRBV6-6, the J gene TRBJ1-6, with D unresolved. The CDR3 totals 14 residues. Germline lookup yields CDR1 MNHNY and CDR2 SVGAGI (reference sequence). Trimming took 4 bases from V and 8 from J, leaving 12 bases between them. The CDR3 DNA follows: TGTGCCAGCAGTTGGGAGTTGAGTGATTCACCCCTCCACTTT. It encodes CASSWELSDSPLHF.

This sequence joins TRBV2 and TRBJ1-1; D is uncertain. From germline, CDR1 is SNHLY and CDR2 FYNNEI. V lost 11 bases, J lost 0 bases, and 16 bases lay in between. The CDR3 runs 14 residues. The CDR3 here is CAGKLDGVNTEAFF. The CDR3 nucleotides are TGTGCCGGAAAACTGGACGGGGTGAACACTGAAGCTTTCTTT.

The chain combines TRBV10-3 with TRBJ1-5; a weak D match, TRBD1 (6 bases). Trimming removed 0 bases at V and 0 bases at J, with 9 bases between. There are 16 residues in the CDR3. Germline V gives CDR1 ENHRY, CDR2 SYGVKD. The CDR3 DNA reads TGTGCCATCAGTGAGTCCCCAGGGGATAGCAATCAGCCCCAGCATTTT. This encodes CAISESPGDSNQPQHF.

The chain couples TRBV6-5 to TRBJ2-1; 11 bases are a match to TRBD2. The CDR3 is made up of 15 amino acids. Germline V gene sequence: CDR1 MNHEY, CDR2 SVGAGI. V gave up 7 bases and J gave up 6 bases; unmatched junction bases: 8. CDR3 residues: CASKTSGTWPNEQFF. CDR3 sequence (DNA): TGTGCCAGCAAGACTAGCGGGACATGGCCCAATGAGCAGTTCTTC.

V usage is TRBV4-1 and J usage is TRBJ1-3, with D possibly being TRBD1 (5 bases). The CDR3 extends over 14 amino acids. V shed 4 bases and J shed 7 bases, with 14 bases lying between them. The germline V gene encodes CDR1 MGHRA and CDR2 YSYEKL. This CDR3 is CASSPDRSGNTIYF. The CDR3 DNA reads TGCGCCAGCAGCCCGGACCGCTCAGGGAACACCATATATTTT.

As concerns this clone: Other nucleotide sequences in the sample specify the same CDR3. This chain links TRBV19 with TRBJ2-7, with 10 bases matching TRBD1. CDR1 and CDR2 from the germline V gene are LNHDA and SQIVND (reference sequence). With V trimmed by 6 bases and J by 3 bases, 2 bases remained unmatched. The CDR3 is 13 amino acids. The CDR3, as DNA: TGTGCCAGTAGGACAGGGGGCAGCTACGAGCAGTACTTC. Its translation is CASRTGGSYEQYF.

This sequence joins TRBV4-1 and TRBJ2-5, with TRBD2 matching 7 bases. The CDR3 extends over 16 amino acids. Losses at the gene ends were 1 base for V and 4 bases for J; bases not matched to a gene: 9. Germline V gene sequence: CDR1 MGHRA, CDR2 YSYEKL. This CDR3 reads CASSQAVREGRETQYF. The CDR3 nucleotides are TGCGCCAGCAGCCAAGCGGTGAGGGAGGGTCGAGAGACCCAGTACTTC.

This chain connects TRBV6-5 to TRBJ2-7, with 12 nucleotides matching TRBD1. The CDR3 is 14 residues long. In germline, CDR1 is MNHEY, CDR2 SVGAGI. The V gene end was trimmed by 6 bases and the J gene end by 6 bases; junction bases not matched to a gene: 6. CDR3: CASRPGTGGGEQYF. The CDR3 DNA reads TGTGCCAGCAGACCCGGGACAGGGGGCGGCGAGCAGTACTTC.